The text below deals with one T cell receptor beta chain. Its antigen is still unknown. The source of the sample is a study of CD4+ T cells in melanoma. This table comes from immunoSEQ multiplex PCR, and its TCRdb copy is limited to in-frame clones, with some not included. Found here are about 55,000 clones, approximately 70% of them singletons; the top ten hold about 5.1%. Study-wide results and caveats: Neoantigen-specific CD4+ T cells in melanoma reportedly had diverse differentiation states. A reported correlation linked neoantigen-specific CD4+ T cells to CD8+, macrophage and B cell function.

Germline V gene sequence: CDR1 SGHRS, CDR2 YFSETQ. With 4 bases removed from V and 5 bases from J, the gap between germline ends came to 12 bases. CDR3 length: 13 residues. Sequencing input: tumor tissue. The TCR comes from a human donor with melanoma. This sequence joins TRBV5-1 and TRBJ1-1, with D possibly being TRBD1 (5 bases). CDR3 sequence reads: CASSLLGGTEAFF. DNA of the CDR3: TGCGCCAGCAGCCTATTGGGGGGAACTGAAGCTTTCTTT. Full variable domain (missing parts from reference TRBV5-1 and TRBJ1-1): KAGVTQTPRYLIKTRGQQVTLSCSPISGHRSVSWYQQTPGQGLQFLFEYFSETQRNKGNFPGRFSGRQFSNSRSEMNVSTLELGDSALYLCASSLLGGTEAFFGQGTRLTVV.